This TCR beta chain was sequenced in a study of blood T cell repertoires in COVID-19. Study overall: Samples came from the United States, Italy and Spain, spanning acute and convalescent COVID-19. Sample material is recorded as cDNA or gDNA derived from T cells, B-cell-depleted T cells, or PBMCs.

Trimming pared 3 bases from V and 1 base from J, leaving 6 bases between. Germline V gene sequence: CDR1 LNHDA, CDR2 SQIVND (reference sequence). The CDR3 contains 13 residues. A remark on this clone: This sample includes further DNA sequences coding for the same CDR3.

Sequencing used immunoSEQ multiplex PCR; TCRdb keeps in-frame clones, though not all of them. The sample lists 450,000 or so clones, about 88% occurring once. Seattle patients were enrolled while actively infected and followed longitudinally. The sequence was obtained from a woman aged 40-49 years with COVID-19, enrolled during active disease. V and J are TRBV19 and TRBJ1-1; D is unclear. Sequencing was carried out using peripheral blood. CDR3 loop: CASSIGQNTEAFF. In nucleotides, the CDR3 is TGTGCCAGTAGTATTGGGCAGAACACTGAAGCTTTCTTT.